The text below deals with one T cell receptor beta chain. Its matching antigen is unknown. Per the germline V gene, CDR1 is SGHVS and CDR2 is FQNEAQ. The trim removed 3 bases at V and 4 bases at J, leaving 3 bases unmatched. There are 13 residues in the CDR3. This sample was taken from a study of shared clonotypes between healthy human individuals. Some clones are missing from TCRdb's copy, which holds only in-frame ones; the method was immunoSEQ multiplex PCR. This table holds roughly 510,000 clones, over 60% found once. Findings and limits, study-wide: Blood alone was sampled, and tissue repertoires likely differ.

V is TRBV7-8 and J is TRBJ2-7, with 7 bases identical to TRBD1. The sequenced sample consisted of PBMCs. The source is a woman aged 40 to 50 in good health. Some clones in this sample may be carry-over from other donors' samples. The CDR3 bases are TGTGCCAGCAGCTTGGACAGGACTTACGAGCAGTACTTC. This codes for CASSLDRTYEQYF.